The 20 T cell receptor beta chains presented below share a single source sample, sequenced in a study of glioma-infiltrating T cells after dendritic cell vaccination (dated by TCRdb to 2015 to 2016). The library came from the immunoSEQ multiplex PCR assay. Sourced from immuneACCESS, this table was stored by TCRdb with only in-frame sequences that have V and J called. A share of the clones is absent; for the studies checked, an unresolved V gene accounts for under half, and the remainder has no known explanation. The sample table contains about 99,000 clones; only one count was recorded for around 80% of them. The ten largest clones capture 5% to 7% of the sample. The sample's time point label is to be understood as: after dendritic cell vaccination, including at tumor progression/relapse. The sequences come from blood, collected after dendritic cell vaccination. The source of these receptors is a human donor with glioblastoma.

This clone was detected only once. The V and J genes are TRBV27 and TRBJ1-4, with 12 bases lining up with TRBD1. V lost 5 bases, J lost 7 bases, and 8 bases stayed unmatched. The CDR3 has 16 residues. Germline-derived CDR1 and CDR2 are MNHEY and SMNVEV (reference sequence). CDR3 sequence reads: CASSRDRGQSGEKLFF. CDR3 sequence (DNA): TGTGCCAGCAGTCGGGACAGGGGGCAGTCGGGTGAAAAACTGTTTTTT.

The CDR3 region is CASSLAGGPTNYGYTF. CDR3 DNA sequence: TGTGCCAGCAGCTTAGCAGGAGGACCTACTAACTATGGCTACACCTTC. V is TRBV7-6 and J is TRBJ1-2; D remains unclear. V was trimmed by 0 bases and J by 0 bases, leaving 11 bases between them. Germline V gene data show CDR1 as SGHVS and CDR2 as FNYEAQ. The CDR3 loop spans 16 amino acids. The full variable domain, in which reference TRBV7-6 and TRBJ1-2 provide the parts outside the CDR3, is GAGVSQSPRYKVTKRGQDVALRCDPISGHVSLYWYRQALGQGPEFLTYFNYEAQQDKSGLPNDRFSAERPEGSISTLTIQRTEQRDSAMYRCASSLAGGPTNYGYTFGSGTRLTVV.

A remark on this clone: An end of the junction differs from the germline gene, which may be a read error. The chain has TRBV7-7 and TRBJ2-2, with no clear D. CDR3 length: 15 amino acids. CDR1 and CDR2 from the germline V gene are SSHAT and FNYEAQ (reference sequence). The CDR3 DNA follows: TGTGCTAGCAGCTTAGACACGGCGGATACCGGGGAGCTGTTTTTT. Encoded protein: CASSLDTADTGELFF.

This clone was detected only a few times. V is TRBV6-4 and J is TRBJ2-1; 10 bases line up with TRBD2. Trimming cost V 5 bases and J 5 bases; bases outside gene matches: 6. Germline CDR1 and CDR2: MRHNA and SNTAGT. The CDR3 loop spans 15 amino acids. CDR3 DNA sequence: TGTGCCAGCAGTCTCACTAGCGGGGCTAACAATGAGCAGTTCTTC. Translated, it gives CASSLTSGANNEQFF.

A few counts support this clone. The rearrangement links TRBV30 to TRBJ2-5, with 8 bases identical to TRBD1. The CDR3 length is 17 residues. CDR1 and CDR2 from the germline V gene are GTSNPN and SVGIG (reference sequence). The ends lost 5 bases at V and 5 bases at J; junction bases unmatched: 19. CDR3 sequence: CAWVGRGGQGASETQYF. The CDR3 nucleotides read TGTGCCTGGGTGGGCCGAGGAGGACAGGGAGCTTCGGAGACCCAGTACTTC.

In DNA, the CDR3 is TGTGCCAGCAGCTTAGGTGGGACAGTTACTGAAGCTTTCTTT. Encoded protein: CASSLGGTVTEAFF. The chain recombines TRBV11-3 with TRBJ1-1; the match to TRBD1 covers 7 bases. The germline V gene has CDR1 SGHNT and CDR2 YENEEA. With V trimmed by 1 base and J by 5 bases, 4 bases remained unmatched. The length of the CDR3 is 14 residues.

This clone was detected once. One end of the junction varies from germline; a read error may be responsible. This sequence joins TRBV28 and TRBJ1-4, with D perhaps TRBD1 (6 bases). The CDR3 is made up of 15 amino acids. The V gene's germline CDR1 is MDHEN and CDR2 SYDVKM. This CDR3 reads CASSRPEGGYEKLFF. CDR3 DNA sequence: TGCGCCAGCAGCCGGCCCGAAGGGGGATACGAAAAACTGTTTTTT.

This rearrangement joins TRBV5-1 to TRBJ2-2, with 9 bases aligning to TRBD1. From germline, CDR1 is SGHRS and CDR2 YFSETQ. The V and J ends lost 4 bases and 6 bases, in that order; junction bases with no gene match: 10. The CDR3 contains 16 residues. The DNA for the CDR3 is TGCGCCAGCAGCCTGTCAGGACAGGGGTGGTCCGGGGAGCTGTTTTTT. Its protein product is CASSLSGQGWSGELFF.

The chain has TRBV10-2 and TRBJ2-5; TRBD1 matches at 11 bases. Germline-derived CDR1 and CDR2 are WSHSY and SAAADI. The CDR3 has 14 amino acids. V was clipped by 9 bases and J by 7 bases; unmatched bases: 10. The CDR3 region is CASRDRGLIGTQYF. CDR3 nucleotide sequence: TGCGCCAGTAGGGACAGGGGGTTAATAGGGACCCAGTACTTC.

The J gene is TRBJ2-1, the V gene TRBV10-3; maybe TRBD2 (6 bases). CDR1 ENHRY and CDR2 SYGVKD come from the germline V gene. The CDR3 runs 12 residues. V was trimmed by 7 bases and J by 12 bases, leaving 16 bases between them. The CDR3: CAITPLGGPQFF. CDR3 nucleotides: TGTGCCATCACACCACTGGGGGGACCGCAGTTCTTC.

This chain links TRBV5-1 with TRBJ2-7; 9 bases agree with TRBD2. V trimming: 1 base; J trimming: 0 bases; junction bases outside the gene matches: 8. This CDR3 has 17 amino acids. Per germline, CDR1 SGHRS and CDR2 YFSETQ. The CDR3 spells CASSLSNSGGASYEQYF. CDR3 coding DNA: TGCGCCAGCAGCTTGTCCAATAGCGGGGGCGCCTCCTACGAGCAGTACTTC.

J is TRBJ1-3 and V is TRBV11-2, with 9 bases matching TRBD1. CDR1 and CDR2 from the germline V gene are SGHAT and FQNNGV. The CDR3 runs to 17 residues. J was trimmed by 3 bases and V by 5 bases; bases with no gene match: 11. The CDR3: CASSRGQGGFGGNTIYF. DNA of the CDR3: TGTGCCAGCAGCCGGGGACAGGGCGGGTTCGGTGGAAACACCATATATTTT.

For the CDR3, the DNA is TGTGCCAGCAGCTCCCGGGTTTTGGCGGGAGCCTCCTACGAGCAGTACTTC. It translates to CASSSRVLAGASYEQYF. The chain couples TRBV11-2 to TRBJ2-7; 7 nucleotides line up with TRBD2. This CDR3 region has 17 residues. Trimming at V came to 4 bases and at J to 0 bases, leaving 12 bases not matched to a gene. The germline gives CDR1 SGHAT, CDR2 FQNNGV.

A few counts support this clone. The chain is built from TRBV19 and TRBJ2-7; the D gene is possibly TRBD2 (6 bases). CDR1 is LNHDA and CDR2 is SQIVND in the germline V gene (reference sequence). CDR3 length equals 13 residues. Trimming cost V 3 bases and J 3 bases, with 9 bases left between them. CDR3 region: CASSMWGGYEQYF. The DNA of the CDR3 is TGTGCCAGTAGTATGTGGGGAGGCTACGAGCAGTACTTC.

This rearrangement joins TRBV28 to TRBJ1-1; D is uncertain. Germline CDR1 and CDR2: MDHEN and SYDVKM. The CDR3 runs to 14 residues. Trimming took off 3 bases at V and 5 bases at J, with 13 bases between the two ends. The CDR3 nucleotides are TGTGCCAGCAGTTTTTTTGGCAGATCAACTGAAGCTTTCTTT. Protein sequence: CASSFFGRSTEAFF.

In nucleotides, the CDR3 is TGTGCCAGCTCACCCGACAGGGGGCATGGAAACACCATATATTTT. Translated: CASSPDRGHGNTIYF. The chain combines TRBV18 with TRBJ1-3; 10 bases agree with TRBD1. This CDR3 is built from 15 residues. Germline loops: CDR1 KGHSH, CDR2 LQKENI. The trim removed 3 bases at V and 3 bases at J, leaving 2 bases unmatched.

The chain couples TRBV2 to TRBJ1-2; TRBD1 aligns across 7 bases. This CDR3 region has 14 residues. V shed 7 bases and J 2 bases; nucleotides not matched to a gene: 7. CDR1 and CDR2 from the germline V gene are SNHLY and FYNNEI. CDR3: CASKPGQWNYGYTF. The CDR3 region has the DNA TGTGCCAGCAAACCGGGACAGTGGAACTATGGCTACACCTTC.

The chain uses TRBV28 and TRBJ2-7, with no clear D. Germline V lookup: CDR1 MDHEN, CDR2 SYDVKM. Between the trimmed V and J ends, which lost 7 bases and 2 bases, there was a span of 9 bases. This CDR3 has 12 residues. The CDR3 DNA is TGTGCCAGCACTGGCGGAACCTACGAGCAGTACTTC. Amino acid sequence: CASTGGTYEQYF.

The V gene is TRBV6-5, the J gene TRBJ2-1, with D possibly being TRBD2 (6 bases). CDR3 size: 15 residues. The germline V gene has CDR1 MNHEY and CDR2 SVGAGI. The V gene lost 4 bases and the J gene lost 6 bases, with 16 bases spanning the gap. CDR3 loop: CASSSGGAPSNEQFF. The CDR3 nucleotides are TGTGCCAGCAGTTCCGGGGGTGCCCCCTCCAATGAGCAGTTCTTC.

The gene calls are TRBV19 and TRBJ2-1, with 7 bases matching TRBD1. The CDR3 totals 15 residues. The trim removed 6 bases at V and 8 bases at J, leaving 13 bases unmatched. Germline V gene sequence: CDR1 LNHDA, CDR2 SQIVND (reference sequence). The CDR3 nucleotides are TGTGCCAGTAGGGGGACAGAAGGAGCGGTCCATGAGCAGTTCTTC. Protein sequence: CASRGTEGAVHEQFF. The full variable domain, its missing parts supplied by reference TRBV19 and TRBJ2-1, is DGGITQSPKYLFRKEGQNVTLSCEQNLNHDAMYWYRQDPGQGLRLIYYSQIVNDFQKGDIAEGYSVSREKKESFPLTVTSAQKNPTAFYLCASRGTEGAVHEQFFGPGTRLTVL.